The TCR beta chain described here comes from a study of blood T cell repertoires in COVID-19. The CDR3 has 16 residues. The germline V gene has CDR1 SGHAT and CDR2 FQNNGV. With 0 bases removed from V and 5 bases from J, the gap between germline ends came to 13 bases. The repertoire was sequenced with immunoSEQ multiplex PCR; TCRdb's copy has only in-frame clones and lacks some. The sample has about 100,000 clones, approximately 92% seen once. Sample: peripheral blood. The TCR was taken from an elderly woman with acute or convalescent COVID-19. The V and J genes are TRBV11-2 and TRBJ1-4; TRBD1 is a possible D gene (6 bases). The CDR3 region is CASSLDWATGNEKLFF. The CDR3 DNA reads as TGTGCCAGCAGCTTAGATTGGGCAACAGGGAATGAAAAACTGTTTTTT. The whole variable domain, remainder taken from reference TRBV11-2 and TRBJ1-4, is EAGVAQSPRYKIIEKRQSVAFWCNPISGHATLYWYQQILGQGPKLLIQFQNNGVVDDSQLPKDRFSAERLKGVDSTLKIQPAKLEDSAVYLCASSLDWATGNEKLFFGSGTQLSVL.